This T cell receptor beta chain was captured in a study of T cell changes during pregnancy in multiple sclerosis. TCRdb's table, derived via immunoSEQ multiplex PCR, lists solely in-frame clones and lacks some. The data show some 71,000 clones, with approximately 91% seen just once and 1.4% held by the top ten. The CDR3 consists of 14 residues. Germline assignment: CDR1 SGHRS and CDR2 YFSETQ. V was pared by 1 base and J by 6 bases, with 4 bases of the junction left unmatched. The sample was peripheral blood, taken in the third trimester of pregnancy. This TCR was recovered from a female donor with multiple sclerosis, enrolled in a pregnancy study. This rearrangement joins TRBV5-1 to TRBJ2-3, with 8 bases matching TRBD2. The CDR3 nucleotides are TGCGCCAGCAGCTTGTCGGGGGGGGAGGATACGCAGTATTTT. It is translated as CASSLSGGEDTQYF.